These 31 T cell receptor beta chains were all obtained from the same sample, sequenced in a study of identical twins (dated by TCRdb to about 2016). Libraries were constructed by 5' RACE. The sequencer was an Illumina HiSeq 2000. The public reads were reprocessed in TCRdb via fastp at Q25 and MiXCR, keeping in-frame beta chains. Identical CDR3 proteins give one entry, which carries the most common genes and DNA. The sample yields 310,000 or so distinct CDR3 sequences; approximately 8.5% were counted once. The top ten constitute 2.1% of the sample. These data also formed part of another study, on yellow fever vaccine responses in identical twins.

The sequenced material came from memory (CD45RO+) T cells sorted from blood. What this sample's cell subset or site label stands for: CD45RO+ enriched T cells. The origin of the receptors is a woman between 18 and 29 years old in good health.

In this sample, this clonotype turned up many times. The chain uses TRBV5-1 and TRBJ1-4, with D possibly matching TRBD1 (6 bases). Trimming stripped 4 bases from V and 8 bases from J, with 12 bases between. The CDR3 consists of 13 residues. Germline lookup yields CDR1 SGHRS and CDR2 YFSETQ. DNA of the CDR3: TGCGCCAGCAGCCGACAGGTAGACGAAAAACTGTTTTTT. It specifies CASSRQVDEKLFF.

This clonotype appeared a few times. This sequence joins TRBV28 and TRBJ2-7; 10 nucleotides line up with TRBD1. Germline CDR1 MDHEN, CDR2 SYDVKM. The CDR3 covers 15 residues. The ends lost 3 bases at V and 6 bases at J; junction bases unmatched: 8. The CDR3: CASSFRDRGVSEQYV. CDR3 DNA: TGTGCCAGCAGTTTCCGGGACAGGGGTGTAAGCGAGCAGTACGTC.

The rearrangement uses TRBV9 and TRBJ1-1, with D unresolved. Germline V lookup: CDR1 SGDLS, CDR2 YYNGEE. CDR3 length equals 15 residues. The V and J ends lost 3 bases and 0 bases respectively, with 12 bases between them. The CDR3 DNA reads as TGTGCCAGCAGCGAGGCCATGGGCATGAACACTGAAGCTTTCTTT. It translates to CASSEAMGMNTEAFF.

This clonotype was observed a few times. The chain employs TRBV11-2 and TRBJ2-1; 7 nucleotides align to TRBD1. Per germline, CDR1 SGHAT and CDR2 FQNNGV. The junction had 10 bases not matched to a gene; V was cut back by 5 bases and J by 0 bases. CDR3 length: 17 residues. In DNA form, the CDR3 reads TGTGCCAGCAGCCAGGTAGGGGGCGTAATCTCCTACAATGAGCAGTTCTTC. Its protein product is CASSQVGGVISYNEQFF.

This sequence joins TRBV10-3 and TRBJ2-1; tentative D call: TRBD2 (6 bases). In germline, CDR1 is ENHRY, CDR2 SYGVKD. CDR3 size: 15 residues. V was pared by 3 bases and J by 7 bases, with 16 bases between. The chain's CDR3 is CAISDDREIENEQFF. The CDR3 DNA sequence: TGTGCCATCAGTGACGATCGGGAGATAGAGAATGAGCAGTTCTTC.

The chain joins TRBV20-1 to TRBJ2-7, with a weak D call TRBD1 (6 bases). The CDR3 totals 14 residues. The V end lost 4 bases, the J end lost 0 bases, and 13 bases lay between the germline ends. Germline CDR1 DFQATT, CDR2 SNEGSKA (reference sequence). CDR3 loop: CSATLDRSSYEQYV. DNA for the CDR3: TGCAGTGCTACCCTCGACAGGAGCTCCTACGAGCAGTACGTC.

This clonotype was seen a handful of times. The gene calls are TRBV3-1 and TRBJ2-5; TRBD2 agrees at 13 bases. V lost 4 bases to trimming and J lost 7 bases; unmatched junction nucleotides: 6. Germline values: CDR1 LGHDT, CDR2 YNNKEL (reference sequence). The CDR3 loop spans 15 amino acids. The CDR3 DNA sequence: TGTGCCAGCAGCCCCGGACTAGCGGGAGCGGGGACCCAGTACTTC. This sequence encodes CASSPGLAGAGTQYF.

The chain employs TRBV10-3 and TRBJ2-7, with D possibly being TRBD2 (6 bases). The CDR3 sequence is 12 residues long. V dropped 6 bases and J dropped 7 bases, with 13 bases sitting between them. Looked up from germline, CDR1 is ENHRY and CDR2 is SYGVKD. The CDR3 loop reads CAIRGRAGEQYF. DNA for the CDR3: TGTGCCATCAGGGGCCGGGCGGGGGAGCAGTACTTC.

The chain combines TRBV3-1 with TRBJ2-1; 7 nucleotides agree with TRBD1. V was pared by 1 base and J by 8 bases, with 11 bases of the junction left unmatched. CDR3 size: 16 residues. Germline V gene sequence: CDR1 LGHDT, CDR2 YNNKEL (reference sequence). The CDR3 nucleotides read TGTGCCAGCAGCCAAGCAGTTCTCAGACAGGGAGATGAGCAGTTCTTC. Translation gives CASSQAVLRQGDEQFF.

There are a few counts of this clonotype. The V gene is TRBV18, the J gene TRBJ2-2; D is perhaps TRBD2 (6 bases). The CDR3 extends over 16 amino acids. The germline gives CDR1 KGHSH, CDR2 LQKENI. Trimming took 3 bases from V and 1 from J, leaving 12 bases between them. The CDR3 coding sequence is TGTGCCAGCTCACCCCGCGGGACGGTGAACACCGGGGAGCTGTTTTTT. Amino acids: CASSPRGTVNTGELFF.

This clonotype was seen more than once but under ten times. The chain is built from TRBV5-1 and TRBJ2-5, with a tentative D call TRBD2 (5 bases). Per the germline V gene, CDR1 is SGHRS and CDR2 is YFSETQ. The CDR3 spans 14 residues. V was clipped by 0 bases and J by 5 bases, with 11 bases between them. For the CDR3, the DNA is TGCGCCAGCAGCTTGGGGGAGAGTACGGAGACCCAGTACTTC. It encodes CASSLGESTETQYF.

The rearrangement uses TRBV28 and TRBJ1-2; 8 bases are a match to TRBD1. V lost 4 bases and J lost 3; bases outside the gene matches: 10. Germline V lookup: CDR1 MDHEN, CDR2 SYDVKM. This CDR3 is 16 amino acids long. The CDR3 coding sequence is TGTGCCAGCAGTTCCCCAGGCGGACAGGGATACTATGGCTACACCTTC. Residues: CASSSPGGQGYYGYTF.

The sample holds many counts of this clonotype. The genes are TRBV5-1 and TRBJ2-1; TRBD2 might be the D (6 bases). V gave up 0 bases and J gave up 7 bases, with 14 bases separating them. The CDR3 totals 15 residues. Per the germline V gene, CDR1 is SGHRS and CDR2 is YFSETQ. The CDR3 DNA is TGCGCCAGCAGCTTGGTCGCCACTAGCACGAATGAGCAGTTCTTC. Residues: CASSLVATSTNEQFF.

This clonotype was seen a handful of times. This chain connects TRBV5-1 to TRBJ1-6, with TRBD1 as a possible D gene (5 bases). The length of the CDR3 is 18 residues. V was shortened by 7 bases and J by 5 bases, with 25 bases between the two germline ends. Germline V gene lookup returns CDR1 SGHRS and CDR2 YFSETQ. Here the CDR3 DNA reads TGCGCCAGCCGGGGACCCACCCAAAAAGCCTCTCATAATTCACCCCTCCACTTT. Its translation: CASRGPTQKASHNSPLHF.

The chain combines TRBV3-1 with TRBJ2-5; D remains unclear. Trimming took off 4 bases at V and 4 bases at J, with 19 bases between the two ends. This CDR3 is built from 16 residues. Germline values: CDR1 LGHDT, CDR2 YNNKEL (reference sequence). CDR3 protein: CASSPFPPESPETQYF. The CDR3 region has the DNA TGTGCCAGCAGCCCATTCCCCCCCGAGAGCCCAGAGACCCAGTACTTC.

The rearrangement links TRBV15 to TRBJ2-3; D uncertain. Trimming shortened V by 2 bases and J by 0 bases, and 15 bases separated the two germline ends. CDR1 is LNHNV, CDR2 YYDKDF, per germline (reference sequence). The CDR3 sequence is 17 residues long. CDR3 in amino acids: CATSRPSAAFSTDTQYF. As DNA, the CDR3 is TGTGCCACCAGCAGACCGTCTGCGGCATTTAGCACAGATACGCAGTATTTT.

The V call is TRBV3-1, the J call TRBJ2-5; tentative D call: TRBD1 (8 bases). Trimming pared 5 bases from V and 3 bases from J, leaving 22 bases between. The germline gives CDR1 LGHDT, CDR2 YNNKEL (reference sequence). This CDR3 contains 17 residues. The CDR3: CASSLRGGQEIKETQYF. CDR3 DNA: TGTGCCAGCAGCTTGAGGGGGGGACAGGAGATTAAAGAGACCCAGTACTTC.

In its sample, this clonotype was seen many times. The chain joins TRBV27 to TRBJ2-2; a weak D match, TRBD2 (5 bases). Looked up from germline, CDR1 is MNHEY and CDR2 is SMNVEV (reference sequence). The germline V and J ends were trimmed by 0 bases and 8 bases, with 7 bases remaining between them. This CDR3 contains 13 residues. The CDR3 loop reads CASSLSWEGELFF. DNA for the CDR3: TGTGCCAGCAGTTTATCCTGGGAGGGGGAGCTGTTTTTT.

The chain has TRBV20-1 and TRBJ2-5; 10 bases fit TRBD2. V shed 3 bases and J 4 bases; nucleotides not matched to a gene: 5. The CDR3 runs to 14 residues. CDR1 is DFQATT and CDR2 is SNEGSKA in the germline V gene (reference sequence). CDR3 nucleotides: TGCAGTGCTAGCTCAGCGGGGGGGCGAGAGACCCAGTACTTC. It codes for CSASSAGGRETQYF.

This clonotype has at least ten counts. The chain joins TRBV6-2 or TRBV6-3 to TRBJ2-3; a possible D gene is TRBD1 (5 bases). Trimming took 2 bases from V and 0 from J, leaving 6 bases between them. Looked up from germline, CDR1 is MNHEY and CDR2 is SVGEGT. This CDR3 contains 14 residues. The CDR3 DNA reads as TGTGCCAGCAGTTACGGGGCTAGCACAGATACGCAGTATTTT. Protein sequence: CASSYGASTDTQYF.

The CDR3, as DNA: TGTGCCAGCAGTTTGCGGGCAAACTCCTACGAGCAGTACTTC. Translating it yields CASSLRANSYEQYF. The gene calls are TRBV12-3 or TRBV12-4 and TRBJ2-7; maybe TRBD2 (5 bases). V lost 3 bases and J lost 0, with 9 bases in between. The CDR3 is 14 amino acids.

This clonotype was recorded at least ten times. This rearrangement joins TRBV6-1 to TRBJ2-3, with D possibly being TRBD2 (7 bases). The CDR3 loop spans 15 amino acids. Trimming removed 1 base at V and 6 bases at J, with 14 bases between. The germline gives CDR1 MNHNS, CDR2 SASEGT. DNA for the CDR3: TGTGCCAGCAGTGAAGTAGGGGGGGGGCTGGATACGCAGTATTTT. This translates into CASSEVGGGLDTQYF.

This clonotype was found many times. The rearrangement uses TRBV28 and TRBJ2-7; D is possibly TRBD2 (6 bases). The germline V gene encodes CDR1 MDHEN and CDR2 SYDVKM. V was trimmed by 7 bases and J by 2 bases, leaving 21 bases between them. The CDR3 extends over 16 amino acids. The CDR3 protein is CASTGGGASQAYEQYV. Here the CDR3 DNA reads TGTGCCAGCACCGGCGGCGGGGCTAGCCAAGCCTACGAGCAGTACGTC.

The J gene is TRBJ2-1, the V gene TRBV4-1, with 7 bases identical to TRBD2. V was clipped by 4 bases and J by 4 bases; unmatched bases: 10. The CDR3 totals 16 residues. Per germline, CDR1 MGHRA and CDR2 YSYEKL. The CDR3 loop reads CASSPTGGRGYNEQFF. The CDR3 nucleotides read TGCGCCAGCAGCCCAACGGGGGGACGGGGATACAATGAGCAGTTCTTC.

This clonotype was seen ten or more times. The rearrangement joins TRBV2 to TRBJ2-1, with 9 bases aligning to TRBD2. V shed 8 bases and J 6 bases; nucleotides not matched to a gene: 5. CDR1 and CDR2 (germline): SNHLY, FYNNEI. The CDR3 extends over 13 amino acids. The CDR3 coding sequence is TGTGCCAGCCGGACTAGCGAAACCAATGAGCAGTTCTTC. As protein: CASRTSETNEQFF.

This clonotype was observed at least ten times. The V call is TRBV12-3 or TRBV12-4, the J call TRBJ2-1; 9 bases map to TRBD2. With V trimmed by 3 bases and J by 9 bases, 9 bases remained unmatched. The CDR3 loop spans 15 amino acids. CDR3: CASSFEASGTGEQFF. CDR3 nucleotides: TGTGCCAGCAGTTTCGAGGCTAGCGGGACGGGTGAGCAGTTCTTC.

This clonotype was counted at least ten times. The gene calls are TRBV24-1 and TRBJ2-1; tentatively, D is TRBD1 (5 bases). There are 14 residues in the CDR3. Looked up from germline, CDR1 is KGHDR and CDR2 is SFDVKD. V gave up 1 base and J gave up 12 bases, with 15 bases separating them. The CDR3 is CATSDFDSRSGQFF. The CDR3 DNA reads as TGTGCCACCAGTGATTTCGACAGCCGTTCTGGGCAGTTCTTC.

The V gene is TRBV7-7, the J gene TRBJ1-1, with D unresolved. The CDR3 spans 13 residues. CDR1 and CDR2 from the germline V gene are SSHAT and FNYEAQ (reference sequence). Trimming shortened V by 5 bases and J by 3 bases, and 10 bases separated the two germline ends. The CDR3 DNA follows: TGTGCCAGCAGCCGATCCCAGGACACTGAAGCTTTCTTT. It specifies CASSRSQDTEAFF.

Written as DNA, the CDR3 is TGTGCCAGCAGCTGGAGGGGCCGAGGACTAGCACCAAGAAACACCGGGGAGCTGTTTTTT. This translates into CASSWRGRGLAPRNTGELFF. The gene calls are TRBV12-3 or TRBV12-4 and TRBJ2-2; 8 bases match TRBD2. CDR3 length equals 20 residues. Trimming removed 6 bases from V and 2 bases from J; junction bases left unmatched: 20.

This clonotype was seen ten or more times. The gene calls are TRBV3-1 and TRBJ2-2; D might be TRBD1 or TRBD2, each matching 6 bases. The germline CDR1 and CDR2 sequences are LGHDT and YNNKEL (reference sequence). The CDR3 totals 14 residues. Between the trimmed V and J ends, which lost 8 bases and 7 bases, there was a span of 17 bases. The CDR3 DNA sequence: TGTGCCAGCCAGATCGGGGGCTCGAACGGGGAGCTGTTTTTT. This gives the protein CASQIGGSNGELFF. Full variable domain (outside the CDR3, taken from reference TRBV3-1 and TRBJ2-2): DTAVSQTPKYLVTQMGNDKSIKCEQNLGHDTMYWYKQDSKKFLKIMFSYNNKELIINETVPNRFSPKSPDKAHLNLHINSLELGDSAVYFCASQIGGSNGELFFGEGSRLTVL.

This clonotype came up many times. The rearrangement links TRBV12-3 or TRBV12-4 to TRBJ2-2; a weak D match, TRBD2 (6 bases). This CDR3 is built from 16 residues. Trimming removed 0 bases at V and 4 bases at J, with 12 bases between. The CDR3 DNA sequence: TGTGCCAGCAGTTTAGCGCTTGGACTAAGCACCGGGGAGCTGTTTTTT. Its translation: CASSLALGLSTGELFF.